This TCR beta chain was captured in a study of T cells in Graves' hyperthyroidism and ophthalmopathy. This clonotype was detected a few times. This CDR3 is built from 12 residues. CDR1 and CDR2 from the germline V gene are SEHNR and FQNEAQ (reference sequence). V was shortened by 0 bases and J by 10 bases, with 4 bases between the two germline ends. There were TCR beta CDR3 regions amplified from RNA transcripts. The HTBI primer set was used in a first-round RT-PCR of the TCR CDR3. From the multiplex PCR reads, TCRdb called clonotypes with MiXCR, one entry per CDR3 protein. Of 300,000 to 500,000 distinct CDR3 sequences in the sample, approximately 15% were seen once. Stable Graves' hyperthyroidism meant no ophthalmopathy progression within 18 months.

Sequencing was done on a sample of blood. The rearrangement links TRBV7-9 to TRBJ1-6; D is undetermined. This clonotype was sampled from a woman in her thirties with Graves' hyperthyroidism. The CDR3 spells CASSLAGSPLHF. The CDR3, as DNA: TGTGCCAGCAGCTTAGCGGGCTCACCCCTCCACTTT.